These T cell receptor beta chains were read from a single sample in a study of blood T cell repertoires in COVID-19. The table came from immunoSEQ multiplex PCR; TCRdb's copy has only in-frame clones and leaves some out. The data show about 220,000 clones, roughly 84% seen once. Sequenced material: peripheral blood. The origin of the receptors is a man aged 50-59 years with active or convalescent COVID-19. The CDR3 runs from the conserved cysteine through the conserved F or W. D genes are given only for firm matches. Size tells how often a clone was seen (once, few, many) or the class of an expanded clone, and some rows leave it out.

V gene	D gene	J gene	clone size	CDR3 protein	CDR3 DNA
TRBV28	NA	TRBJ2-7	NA	CASSQQGTYLRSSYEQYF	TGTGCCAGCAGTCAACAGGGCACCTACTTGAGAAGCTCCTACGAGCAGTACTTC
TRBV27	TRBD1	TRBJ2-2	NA	CASSDRGTGELFF	TGTGCCAGCAGCGACAGGGGCACCGGGGAGCTGTTTTTT
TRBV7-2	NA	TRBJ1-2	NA	CASSPYSGDGYTF	TGTGCCAGCAGCCCTTACTCGGGGGATGGCTACACCTTC
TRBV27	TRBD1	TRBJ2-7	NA	CASSLGQDYEQYF	TGTGCCAGCAGTTTAGGACAGGACTACGAGCAGTACTTC
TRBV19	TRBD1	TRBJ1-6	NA	CASTTIAGTGPDSPLHF	TGTGCCAGTACCACGATAGCCGGGACAGGGCCGGATTCACCCCTCCACTTT
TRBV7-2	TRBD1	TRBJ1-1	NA	CASSFRLGQGYTEAFF	TGTGCCAGCAGCTTCCGCCTCGGACAGGGGTATACTGAAGCTTTCTTT
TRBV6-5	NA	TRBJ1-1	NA	CASSYSGIMNTEAFF	TGTGCCAGCAGTTACTCTGGCATCATGAACACTGAAGCTTTCTTT
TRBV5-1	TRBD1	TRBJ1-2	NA	CASSPGTGVYGYTF	TGCGCCAGCAGTCCCGGGACAGGGGTATATGGCTACACCTTC
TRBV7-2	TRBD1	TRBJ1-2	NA	CASSSGTAWDGYTF	TGTGCCAGCAGCTCCGGGACAGCGTGGGATGGCTACACCTTC
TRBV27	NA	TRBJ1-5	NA	CASAREGRRAQHF	TGTGCCAGCGCAAGGGAGGGCCGGCGGGCCCAGCATTTT
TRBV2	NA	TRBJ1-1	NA	CASSLNAGSGIPEAFF	TGTGCCAGCAGCCTAAACGCAGGCTCGGGGATCCCTGAAGCTTTCTTT
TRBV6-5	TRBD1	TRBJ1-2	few	CASSYSTGAYGYTF	TGTGCCAGCAGTTACTCAACAGGGGCCTATGGCTACACCTTC
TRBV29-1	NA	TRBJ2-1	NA	CSVVTSSYNEQFF	TGCAGCGTTGTTACTAGCTCCTACAATGAGCAGTTCTTC
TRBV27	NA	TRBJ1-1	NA	CASSLRGLNTEAFF	TGTGCCAGCAGTTTACGGGGTCTGAACACTGAAGCTTTCTTT
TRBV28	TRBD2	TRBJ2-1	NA	CASSYPIGRGGVEQFF	TGTGCCAGCAGCTATCCGATTGGACGGGGAGGGGTTGAGCAGTTCTTC
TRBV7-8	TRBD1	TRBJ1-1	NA	CASSSGQVDTEAFF	TGTGCCAGCAGCTCTGGACAGGTGGACACTGAAGCTTTCTTT